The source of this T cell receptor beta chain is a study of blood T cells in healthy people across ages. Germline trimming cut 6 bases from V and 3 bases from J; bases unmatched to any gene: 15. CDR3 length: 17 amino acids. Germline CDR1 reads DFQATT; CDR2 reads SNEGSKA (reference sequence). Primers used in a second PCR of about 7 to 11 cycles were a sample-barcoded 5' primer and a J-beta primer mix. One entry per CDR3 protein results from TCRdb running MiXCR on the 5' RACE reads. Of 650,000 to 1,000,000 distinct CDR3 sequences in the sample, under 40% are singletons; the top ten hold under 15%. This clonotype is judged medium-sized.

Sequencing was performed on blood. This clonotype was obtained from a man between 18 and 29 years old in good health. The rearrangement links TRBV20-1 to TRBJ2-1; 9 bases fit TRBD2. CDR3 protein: CSALAGGGDVFYNEQFF. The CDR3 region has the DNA TGCAGTGCGTTAGCAGGCGGGGGGGATGTCTTCTACAATGAGCAGTTCTTC.